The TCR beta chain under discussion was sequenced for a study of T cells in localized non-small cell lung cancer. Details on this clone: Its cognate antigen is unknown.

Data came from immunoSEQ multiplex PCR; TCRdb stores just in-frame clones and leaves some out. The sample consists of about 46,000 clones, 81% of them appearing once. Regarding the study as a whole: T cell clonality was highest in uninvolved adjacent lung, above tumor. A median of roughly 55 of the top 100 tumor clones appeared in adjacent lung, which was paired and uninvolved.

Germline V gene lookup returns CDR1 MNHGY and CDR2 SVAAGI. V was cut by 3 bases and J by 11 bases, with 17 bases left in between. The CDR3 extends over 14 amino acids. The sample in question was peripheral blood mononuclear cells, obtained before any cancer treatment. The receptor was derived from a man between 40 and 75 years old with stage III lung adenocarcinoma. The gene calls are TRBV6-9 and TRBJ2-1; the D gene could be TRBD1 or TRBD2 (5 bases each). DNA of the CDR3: TGTGCCAGCAGTTACATCGGTAGCGAGGGGCAGCAGTTCTTC. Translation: CASSYIGSEGQQFF.